This T cell receptor beta chain was captured by sequencing in a study of CD8 T cells in Susac syndrome (dated by TCRdb to the late 2010s). Looking at the study overall: Among the Susac syndrome patients who were sequenced, clinically active disease was present in six and clinical remission was observed in roughly eight. At blood withdrawal, Susac syndrome patients were therapy-naive, treated with corticosteroids (with IVIg additionally given to some), or treated with IVIg alone. Whether CD8+ T cell activation and differentiation in Susac syndrome was antigen driven was tested using repertoire sequencing. CD8+ T cell repertoire clonality was compared between about a dozen healthy donors, some 14 Susac syndrome patients and 15 multiple sclerosis patients. On the study overall, not on this receptor specifically: Susac syndrome CD8+ repertoires showed clonal expansion, highest in CD8+ TEMRA cells and greater in clinically active than remitting patients. Sixteen Susac-specific public clones were identified in the total CD8+ repertoire, and about 5 Susac-specific public clones were identified in the CD8+ TEMRA repertoire. The number of individuals in the TCR sequencing and HLA analysis was recognized as being relatively small.

A remark on this clonotype: Its binding antigen is unknown. Within one base of it there is no much larger clone, and no base qualities were kept.

RNA was extracted with the RNeasy kit and 0.5 to 1 ug was reverse transcribed using random hexamers. The immunoSEQ multiplex PCR assay, which covers 54 Vbeta and 13 Jbeta segments, was used to amplify TCR beta CDR3 regions. Bias from PCR amplification was corrected by using a synthetic template baseline for primer optimization and for computational correction. The authors' pipeline ran thus. Reads were annotated to V, D and J genes per IMGT and analyzed with immunoSEQ Analyzer, keeping only productive sequences. Clonality was calculated as one minus the Shannon entropy normalized by log2 of the number of productive unique sequences. For each patient and control, public and private clones were evaluated among the 100 most prevalent clones. A clone was defined as Susac-specific if it was absent from the healthy and MS cohorts, from about a thousand published viral clones and from other ImmuneACCESS disease sequences. TCRdb reran the public reads through fastp at Q25 and MiXCR, keeping productive beta chains. Rows matching on CDR3 protein sequence are summarized as one entry with the most common DNA and genes. V and J calls and clone size were set by TCRdb, not the authors. The sample table records around 69,000 distinct CDR3 sequences; approximately 93% of these occur just once. In total, the top ten clones hold more than 0.4% of the sample.

Peripheral blood CD8+ and CD4+ T cells from healthy donors, Susac syndrome patients and multiple sclerosis patients were profiled using high-throughput TCR beta sequencing. The Susac syndrome patients fulfilled recently defined diagnostic criteria for either definite or probable disease. Bulk CD8+ and CD4+ T cells were purified by magnetic negative isolation, whereas CD8+ TEMRA cells were enriched by FACS. Blood was collected in EDTA tubes and processed within 24 hours, with PBMCs isolated through density gradient centrifugation. PBMCs intended for TCR sequencing were cryopreserved in liquid nitrogen and thawed later in a water bath at 37 degrees C. The sorted or isolated CD4+, CD8+ and CD8+ TEMRA cells reached a purity of at least 90%. Unmatched junction bases come to 4, with V trimmed by 2 bases and J by 7 bases. CDR1 and CDR2, looked up from the germline V gene (reference sequence), are SEHNR and FQNEAQ. From its cysteine to its phenylalanine, the CDR3 spans 14 amino acids. Of the read, only the CDR3 DNA is kept; its 42 bases are in frame from base 1.

The rearranged chain carries TRBV7-9 and TRBJ1-4; TRBD1 fits 7 bases in the junction. The sequence came from a human donor with Susac syndrome. Sequencing was carried out using CD8+ T cells from PBMCs. The CDR3 amino acid sequence is: CASSLQGEREKLFF. The DNA sequence is given as TGTGCCAGCAGCTTACAGGGGGAGCGTGAAAAACTGTTTTTT.